The 32 T cell receptor beta chains below come from one sample, sequenced in a study of CD4+ T cells in melanoma. Produced via immunoSEQ multiplex PCR; TCRdb's table is partial and in-frame only. Of about 140,000 clones in the sample, about 93% are singletons; the top ten hold roughly 1.4%. The receptors come from a human donor with melanoma.

The chain couples TRBV4-2 to TRBJ2-5; 11 bases map to TRBD2. This CDR3 is built from 16 residues. The germline V gene has CDR1 LGHNA and CDR2 YNFKEQ. With 0 bases clipped from V and 5 bases from J, the junction kept 5 bases outside the gene matches. CDR3 nucleotide sequence: TGTGCCAGCAGCCAAGAAGTAGCGGGGGGGCAGGAGACCCAGTACTTC. This gives the protein CASSQEVAGGQETQYF.

V usage is TRBV6-1 and J usage is TRBJ1-1, with 11 bases aligning to TRBD1. J lost 1 base, V lost 10 bases, and 8 bases had no gene match. The CDR3 contains 15 residues. CDR1 and CDR2 from the germline V gene are MNHNS and SASEGT. CDR3 bases: TGTGCCATCAGGGACAGGGGGTTCGCGAACACTGAAGCTTTCTTT. Protein: CAIRDRGFANTEAFF.

The rearrangement joins TRBV11-3 to TRBJ1-1, with 7 nucleotides matching TRBD1. Germline CDR1 is SGHNT and CDR2 is YENEEA. V lost 5 bases to trimming and J lost 4 bases; unmatched junction nucleotides: 7. The CDR3 runs 14 residues. CDR3 residues: CASSINSGGTEAFF. The CDR3 DNA follows: TGTGCCAGCAGCATCAATTCAGGGGGCACTGAAGCTTTCTTT.

This chain links TRBV6-1 with TRBJ2-5; D is uncertain. CDR1 and CDR2 (germline): MNHNS, SASEGT. The CDR3 has 13 amino acids. Trimming pared 1 base from V and 0 bases from J, leaving 3 bases between. CDR3 coding DNA: TGTGCCAGCAGTGAAGTGTACCAAGAGACCCAGTACTTC. Protein sequence: CASSEVYQETQYF.

J is TRBJ2-6 and V is TRBV7-6; TRBD2 matches 8 bases. Germline trimming cut 6 bases from V and 0 bases from J; bases unmatched to any gene: 10. Germline V gene data show CDR1 as SGHVS and CDR2 as FNYEAQ. The CDR3 has 18 residues. CDR3: CASSFRGGGNSGANVLTF. The DNA of the CDR3 is TGTGCCAGCAGTTTTAGGGGCGGGGGGAACTCTGGGGCCAACGTCCTGACTTTC.

The chain combines TRBV19 with TRBJ1-5; D possibly corresponds to TRBD1 (5 bases). The CDR3 consists of 15 residues. CDR1 LNHDA and CDR2 SQIVND come from the germline V gene (reference sequence). V lost 3 bases, J lost 7 bases, and 16 bases lay in between. CDR3 region: CASSITGLSDQPQHF. CDR3 sequence (DNA): TGTGCCAGTAGTATCACGGGGCTTAGCGACCAGCCCCAGCATTTT.

Of note for this clone: The junction departs from germline at one end; a sequencing error may be responsible. This chain links TRBV6-1 with TRBJ1-1; D may be TRBD1 (5 bases). There are 14 residues in the CDR3. The germline CDR1 and CDR2 sequences are MNHNS and SASEGT. DNA of the CDR3: TGTGCCAGCAGGGAAGAATCAGGGAACGGTGAAGCTTTCTTT. Encoded protein: CASREESGNGEAFF.

V gene TRBV5-4 combines with J gene TRBJ1-2; TRBD1 matches at 9 bases. This CDR3 contains 15 residues. V was clipped by 1 base and J by 4 bases; unmatched bases: 5. Germline CDR1 reads SGHNT; CDR2 reads YYREEE (reference sequence). The CDR3 loop reads CASSLKGQGSYGYTF. DNA of the CDR3: TGTGCCAGCAGCTTGAAGGGACAGGGAAGCTATGGCTACACCTTC.

This rearrangement joins TRBV10-2 to TRBJ2-5, with TRBD2 matching 7 bases. The J segment lost 4 bases and the V segment lost 1 base, leaving 6 bases of the junction unmatched. In germline, CDR1 is WSHSY, CDR2 SAAADI. The CDR3 contains 15 residues. The CDR3 DNA follows: TGCGCCAGCAGTGAGTTGGCGGCTAGCGGAGAGACCCAGTACTTC. It is translated as CASSELAASGETQYF.

This chain links TRBV18 with TRBJ1-1; D is ambiguous. Germline V CDR1 and CDR2: KGHSH, LQKENI. This CDR3 is built from 17 residues. V was cut by 2 bases and J by 5 bases, with 21 bases left in between. The CDR3 here is CASSPESPHNPRTEAFF. The CDR3 DNA is TGTGCCAGCTCACCAGAATCACCGCACAACCCCAGGACTGAAGCTTTCTTT. The variable domain in full, with the rest retrieved from reference TRBV18 and TRBJ1-1, is NAGVMQNPRHLVRRRGQEARLRCSPMKGHSHVYWYRQLPEEGLKFMVYLQKENIIDESGMPKERFSAEFPKEGPSILRIQQVVRGDSAAYFCASSPESPHNPRTEAFFGQGTRLTVV.

A remark on this clone: Distinct nucleotide sequences in the sample also encode this CDR3. The chain joins TRBV2 to TRBJ2-2; D is possibly TRBD1 (5 bases). The V end lost 2 bases, the J end lost 4 bases, and 5 bases lay between the germline ends. The CDR3 has 13 amino acids. In germline, CDR1 is SNHLY, CDR2 FYNNEI. The CDR3 sequence is CASSERGTGELFF. DNA for the CDR3: TGTGCCAGCAGTGAAAGGGGCACCGGGGAGCTGTTTTTT.

The chain recombines TRBV6-1 with TRBJ1-2, with no clear D. V was cut by 4 bases and J by 8 bases, with 14 bases left in between. This CDR3 region has 13 residues. Germline V gene lookup returns CDR1 MNHNS and CDR2 SASEGT. The CDR3 sequence: CASSGPTLRGYTF. Here the CDR3 DNA reads TGTGCCAGCAGTGGTCCGACACTTAGGGGCTACACCTTC.

A few counts support this clone. The gene calls are TRBV18 and TRBJ2-1; possibly TRBD1 or TRBD2 for D (6 bases each). CDR3 length: 15 residues. V gave up 0 bases and J gave up 8 bases, with 14 bases separating them. Germline V gene data show CDR1 as KGHSH and CDR2 as LQKENI. The chain's CDR3 is CASSPPRGRPDEQFF. In DNA form, the CDR3 reads TGTGCCAGCTCACCACCTCGGGGGCGCCCGGATGAGCAGTTCTTC.

The chain recombines TRBV10-3 with TRBJ2-5; possibly TRBD1 or TRBD2 for D (6 bases each). The germline CDR1 and CDR2 sequences are ENHRY and SYGVKD. CDR3 length equals 14 residues. The V end lost 11 bases, the J end lost 2 bases, and 18 bases lay between the germline ends. The CDR3 DNA reads TGTGCCGCCTCCGGGACAAGCGGGCAAGAGACCCAGTACTTC. Its translation: CAASGTSGQETQYF.

The genes are TRBV6-5 and TRBJ2-2, with a possible D match to TRBD1 (6 bases). V lost 1 base to trimming and J lost 4 bases, with 10 bases between them. Germline CDR1 is MNHEY and CDR2 is SVGAGI. This CDR3 is 15 amino acids long. CDR3 sequence reads: CASSYFAGATGELFF. CDR3 in DNA: TGTGCCAGCAGTTACTTCGCAGGGGCCACCGGGGAGCTGTTTTTT.

Comment on this clone: At one of its ends the junction is not consistent with the germline gene, which may arise from a read error. The CDR3 region has the DNA TGTGCCAGCAGCTTAGCCCGGACAGGTGAGCCGTTCTTC. Translating it yields CASSLARTGEPFF. This chain joins TRBV7-2 and TRBJ2-1; TRBD1 matches at 7 bases. Germline assignment: CDR1 SGHTA and CDR2 FQGNSA. This CDR3 has 13 amino acids.

The rearrangement joins TRBV5-4 to TRBJ1-2; possibly TRBD1 for D (5 bases). Germline V gene lookup returns CDR1 SGHNT and CDR2 YYREEE (reference sequence). There are 15 residues in the CDR3. Trimming shortened V by 4 bases and J by 7 bases, and 20 bases separated the two germline ends. The CDR3 DNA is TGTGCCAGCAGCCCAACCCAGGGTGGCTTTGGTGGCTACACCTTC. It specifies CASSPTQGGFGGYTF.

This chain connects TRBV5-1 to TRBJ2-3, with a weak D call TRBD2 (5 bases). V lost 2 bases to trimming and J lost 5 bases, with 9 bases between them. This CDR3 spans 13 amino acids. Per the germline V gene, CDR1 is SGHRS and CDR2 is YFSETQ. CDR3 DNA: TGCGCCAGCAGCTTACAACTAGGAGATACGCAGTATTTT. Its translation: CASSLQLGDTQYF.

This chain uses TRBV6-5 with TRBJ1-5; perhaps TRBD1 as D (6 bases). From germline, CDR1 is MNHEY and CDR2 SVGAGI. The CDR3 is 15 amino acids. V lost 3 bases and J 3 bases, leaving 12 bases between the germline ends. The CDR3 region is CASSYSGAVNQPQHF. The CDR3 nucleotides read TGTGCCAGCAGTTATTCGGGGGCCGTCAATCAGCCCCAGCATTTT.

A few counts support this clone. This chain links TRBV11-2 with TRBJ1-2; D not resolved. Germline CDR1 is SGHAT and CDR2 is FQNNGV. With 5 bases removed from V and 4 bases from J, the gap between germline ends came to 14 bases. This CDR3 is built from 14 residues. DNA of the CDR3: TGTGCCAGCAGCGAAGGAATCAGAAGCTATGGCTACACCTTC. It translates to CASSEGIRSYGYTF.

V is TRBV5-1 and J is TRBJ2-2; D is possibly TRBD2 (5 bases). Germline CDR1 and CDR2: SGHRS and YFSETQ. Trimming removed 1 base at V and 6 bases at J, with 10 bases between. The CDR3 spans 14 residues. The CDR3 spells CASSLSAGSGELFF. The CDR3 bases are TGCGCCAGCAGCTTGAGCGCGGGCTCCGGGGAGCTGTTTTTT.

This chain uses TRBV18 with TRBJ2-2, with 10 bases lining up with TRBD2. The ends lost 2 bases at V and 0 bases at J; junction bases unmatched: 6. CDR3 length: 18 residues. Germline loops: CDR1 KGHSH, CDR2 LQKENI. The CDR3 DNA reads as TGTGCCAGCTCACCAAGCGCTAGCGGGGGAGCGAACACCGGGGAGCTGTTTTTT. As protein: CASSPSASGGANTGELFF.

The chain carries TRBV7-3 and TRBJ2-3; possibly TRBD2 for D (5 bases). The germline V gene encodes CDR1 SGHTA and CDR2 FQGTGA. Trimming removed 3 bases from V and 4 bases from J, with 8 bases in between. The CDR3 covers 13 residues. The CDR3 spells CASSFGVADTQYF. CDR3 in DNA: TGTGCCAGCAGCTTCGGGGTGGCAGATACGCAGTATTTT.

This chain connects TRBV7-3 to TRBJ1-1; D call uncertain. The CDR3 runs 16 residues. Trimming removed 2 bases at V and 6 bases at J, with 19 bases between. Germline values: CDR1 SGHTA, CDR2 FQGTGA. The CDR3 DNA is TGTGCCAGCAGCTTAGCCCCGGGAGAAGGGAAAGCTGAAGCTTTCTTT. Protein: CASSLAPGEGKAEAFF.

The chain carries TRBV2 and TRBJ2-1; the D gene could be TRBD1 or TRBD2 (5 bases each). The ends were cut back, 5 bases at V and 5 bases at J, with 19 bases in the middle. Per germline, CDR1 SNHLY and CDR2 FYNNEI. The CDR3 totals 16 residues. Here the CDR3 DNA reads TGTGCCAGCAGTCCTCGCCCGCCCGGGGCGGACAATGAGCAGTTCTTC. The encoded protein is CASSPRPPGADNEQFF. The full variable domain, its missing parts supplied by reference TRBV2 and TRBJ2-1, is EPEVTQTPSHQVTQMGQEVILRCVPISNHLYFYWYRQILGQKVEFLVSFYNNEISEKSEIFDDQFSVERPDGSNFTLKIRSTKLEDSAMYFCASSPRPPGADNEQFFGPGTRLTVL.

The CDR3 DNA follows: TGTGCCAGCAGCAAAGCGGGGACTAGCACAGATACGCAGTATTTT. Translating it yields CASSKAGTSTDTQYF. The gene calls are TRBV7-3 and TRBJ2-3; 7 bases are shared with TRBD2. J gave up 0 bases and V 5 bases, and 5 bases lay outside the gene matches. In germline, CDR1 is SGHTA, CDR2 FQGTGA. The CDR3 is 15 residues long.

The chain is built from TRBV11-2 and TRBJ2-7, with D uncertain. This CDR3 comprises 12 residues. V was shortened by 0 bases and J by 11 bases, with 11 bases between the two germline ends. The V gene's germline CDR1 is SGHAT and CDR2 FQNNGV. CDR3 bases: TGTGCCAGCAGCTTAGATCGGATTAGGAAGTACTTC. As protein: CASSLDRIRKYF.

The CDR3 region has the DNA TGCGCCAGCAGCCAAGATTTTTCAGGCAGCGGCAATCAGCCCCAGCATTTT. Protein sequence: CASSQDFSGSGNQPQHF. The chain uses TRBV4-1 and TRBJ1-5; D uncertain. This CDR3 contains 17 residues. Germline CDR1 and CDR2: MGHRA and YSYEKL. The V end lost 0 bases, the J end lost 2 bases, and 14 bases lay between the germline ends.

This clone was picked up one time. V is TRBV6-5 and J is TRBJ2-7; the match to TRBD1 covers 7 bases. Germline assignment: CDR1 MNHEY and CDR2 SVGAGI. This CDR3 comprises 13 residues. V was clipped by 6 bases and J by 3 bases; unmatched bases: 5. The DNA of the CDR3 is TGTGCCAGCAGGCGACAGGGAAGCTACGAGCAGTACTTC. This gives the protein CASRRQGSYEQYF.

CDR3 nucleotide sequence: TGTGCCAGCAGCTTCCTAGCCCGGACTAGCGGCACAGATACGCAGTATTTT. Translated, it gives CASSFLARTSGTDTQYF. The rearrangement links TRBV7-8 to TRBJ2-3, with TRBD2 matching over 9 bases. V was clipped by 3 bases and J by 1 base; unmatched bases: 8. Germline V lookup: CDR1 SGHVS, CDR2 FQNEAQ. The CDR3 length is 17 residues.

The chain is built from TRBV5-1 and TRBJ1-1, with D tentatively TRBD1 (6 bases). The germline gives CDR1 SGHRS, CDR2 YFSETQ. The CDR3 length is 14 residues. V was pared by 2 bases and J by 4 bases, with 12 bases between. The chain's CDR3 is CASSLRGGGTEAFF. The CDR3, as DNA: TGCGCCAGCAGCTTACGCGGGGGCGGCACTGAAGCTTTCTTT.

To note about this clone: The sample has other DNA sequences that encode this CDR3 too. The gene calls are TRBV2 and TRBJ2-5; no definite D call. The germline CDR1 and CDR2 sequences are SNHLY and FYNNEI. The CDR3 is made up of 13 amino acids. V was cut by 2 bases and J by 4 bases, with 8 bases left in between. The CDR3 protein is CASSERALETQYF. In DNA form, the CDR3 reads TGTGCCAGCAGTGAAAGGGCTTTAGAGACCCAGTACTTC.